Shown below are 19 T cell receptor beta chains from a single sample sequenced in a study of blood T cell repertoires in COVID-19. The assay was immunoSEQ multiplex PCR, and TCRdb's table has in-frame clones only and misses some. The sample has about 430,000 clones, 85% to 90% seen once. Sample: PBMCs or T cells enriched from blood (not recorded which). The receptors originated from a man aged 25-45 years who had recovered from COVID-19.

The chain is built from TRBV19 and TRBJ2-2; a weak D match, TRBD1 (5 bases). This CDR3 is built from 14 residues. Trimming removed 5 bases from V and 4 bases from J, with 11 bases in between. Germline V gives CDR1 LNHDA, CDR2 SQIVND (reference sequence). The chain's CDR3 is CASSQQGATGELFF. DNA for the CDR3: TGTGCCAGTAGTCAGCAAGGGGCCACCGGGGAGCTGTTTTTT.

The CDR3 nucleotides read TGTGCCAGTAGTGCCTCACAGGGGACGGGTCAGCCCCAGCATTTT. Encoded protein: CASSASQGTGQPQHF. V and J are TRBV19 and TRBJ1-5, with 7 positions matching TRBD1. With V trimmed by 5 bases and J by 6 bases, 10 bases remained unmatched. In germline, CDR1 is LNHDA, CDR2 SQIVND (reference sequence). The CDR3 loop spans 15 amino acids.

The J gene is TRBJ2-7, the V gene TRBV4-1, with 12 bases that match TRBD2. The CDR3 totals 18 residues. Losses at the gene ends were 3 bases for V and 3 bases for J; bases not matched to a gene: 12. Looked up from germline, CDR1 is MGHRA and CDR2 is YSYEKL. CDR3 in DNA: TGCGCCAGCAGCCATCTCGGACTAGCGGGAAGAGGAAACTACGAGCAGTACTTC. It codes for CASSHLGLAGRGNYEQYF.

On this clone: Other DNA sequences in the same sample also yield this CDR3. The chain combines TRBV12-3 or TRBV12-4 with TRBJ1-5, with D tentatively TRBD1 (5 bases). The CDR3 is 12 amino acids. Trimming cost V 5 bases and J 7 bases, with 9 bases left between them. CDR3 coding DNA: TGTGCCAGCAGTCGGGGGGGACAGCCCCAGCATTTT. Protein sequence: CASSRGGQPQHF.

The CDR3 spells CASSQGHGVTNEKLFF. CDR3 bases: TGCGCCAGCAGCCAAGGTCACGGGGTAACTAATGAAAAACTGTTTTTT. This rearrangement joins TRBV4-1 to TRBJ1-4; D not resolved. There are 16 residues in the CDR3. Trimming shortened V by 1 base and J by 1 base, and 10 bases separated the two germline ends. The germline CDR1 and CDR2 sequences are MGHRA and YSYEKL.

This clone was counted once. This rearrangement joins TRBV28 to TRBJ1-2; tentatively, D is TRBD1 (6 bases). The germline V gene has CDR1 MDHEN and CDR2 SYDVKM. CDR3 size: 12 residues. The V gene lost 2 bases and the J gene lost 10 bases, with 11 bases spanning the gap. In nucleotides, the CDR3 is TGTGCCAGCAGTTTAGCCGACAGGTTCTACACCTTC. Its protein product is CASSLADRFYTF.

V and J are TRBV5-8 and TRBJ1-5, with 7 bases fitting TRBD1. Germline V gene lookup returns CDR1 SGHTS and CDR2 YDEGEE. CDR3 length: 14 residues. The V segment lost 1 base and the J segment 7 bases; nucleotides outside the gene matches: 5. The CDR3 sequence: CASSLRGREQPQHF. The CDR3 nucleotides are TGTGCCAGCAGCTTGAGGGGGCGCGAGCAGCCCCAGCATTTT.

V usage is TRBV24-1 and J usage is TRBJ2-5, with 7 bases aligning to TRBD1. This CDR3 is 15 amino acids long. J gave up 5 bases and V 5 bases, and 10 bases lay outside the gene matches. The V gene's germline CDR1 is KGHDR and CDR2 SFDVKD. The CDR3 nucleotides are TGTGCCACCAGTGGTAACAGGGGATTATTTGAGACCCAGTACTTC. Protein product: CATSGNRGLFETQYF.

The chain joins TRBV7-2 to TRBJ1-2, with 9 bases matching TRBD1. V was clipped by 6 bases and J by 8 bases; unmatched bases: 4. This CDR3 has 12 amino acids. Germline V gives CDR1 SGHTA, CDR2 FQGNSA. The CDR3 protein is CASSSTGGGYTF. CDR3 in DNA: TGTGCCAGCAGTTCCACAGGGGGCGGCTACACCTTC.

Note on this clone: The junction does not match germline at one end; this may be a read error. The chain combines TRBV6-4 with TRBJ2-1; D remains ambiguous. CDR1 and CDR2 from the germline V gene are MRHNA and SNTAGT. The CDR3 spans 15 residues. The CDR3: CASSDMGSSYNEQFF. In DNA, the CDR3 is TGTGCCAGCAGTGATATGGGTAGCTCCTACAATGAGCAATTCTTC.

This chain uses TRBV24-1 with TRBJ2-7; TRBD1 matches 11 bases. V lost 3 bases to trimming and J lost 7 bases; unmatched junction nucleotides: 7. Per the germline V gene, CDR1 is KGHDR and CDR2 is SFDVKD. The CDR3 is made up of 15 amino acids. The CDR3 region has the DNA TGTGCCACCAGTGATCCAGGGACAGGGGGAGGGGAGCAGTACTTC. Its translation is CATSDPGTGGGEQYF.

The chain combines TRBV7-5 with TRBJ2-4; the D call of TRBD1 is as the table states it, not checked on the DNA. TRBV7-5 is termed a pseudogene. This CDR3 has 18 residues. DNA of the CDR3: TGTGTCAGAAGCCTACCGGGACAGCCCATTGGATCCAAAAACATTCAGTACTTC. This sequence encodes CVRSLPGQPIGSKNIQYF.

The chain has TRBV5-1 and TRBJ1-2; D unclear. The CDR3 covers 13 residues. Trimming left V 1 base short and J 6 bases short, with 10 bases between. Per the germline V gene, CDR1 is SGHRS and CDR2 is YFSETQ. The CDR3 DNA is TGCGCCAGCAGCTTGCAGGTCCAACATGGCTACACCTTC. As protein: CASSLQVQHGYTF.

This chain connects TRBV5-1 to TRBJ1-1, with D uncertain. The CDR3 length is 14 residues. Germline CDR1 and CDR2: SGHRS and YFSETQ. Trimming took off 3 bases at V and 4 bases at J, with 13 bases between the two ends. The CDR3: CASSSQNEGTEAFF. CDR3 bases: TGCGCCAGCAGCTCGCAAAACGAGGGCACTGAAGCTTTCTTT. The full variable domain, in which reference TRBV5-1 and TRBJ1-1 provide the parts outside the CDR3, is KAGVTQTPRYLIKTRGQQVTLSCSPISGHRSVSWYQQTPGQGLQFLFEYFSETQRNKGNFPGRFSGRQFSNSRSEMNVSTLELGDSALYLCASSSQNEGTEAFFGQGTRLTVV.

The chain's CDR3 is CASSLQGPRTIYF. CDR3 DNA sequence: TGTGCCAGCAGTCTTCAGGGGCCTCGCACCATATATTTT. The chain has TRBV12-3 or TRBV12-4 and TRBJ1-3; perhaps TRBD1 as D (6 bases). The CDR3 has 13 amino acids. The V end was cut by 5 bases, the J end by 9 bases, with 14 bases between.

V gene TRBV4-1 combines with J gene TRBJ2-3; maybe TRBD1 (6 bases). The V gene lost 0 bases and the J gene lost 6 bases, with 7 bases spanning the gap. Germline CDR1 is MGHRA and CDR2 is YSYEKL. The CDR3 consists of 13 residues. CDR3 in amino acids: CASSQERGDTQYF. The DNA for the CDR3 is TGCGCCAGCAGCCAAGAAAGGGGGGATACGCAGTATTTT.

The chain joins TRBV6-4 to TRBJ1-2, with D possibly being TRBD1 (5 bases). Looked up from germline, CDR1 is MRHNA and CDR2 is SNTAGT. With 6 bases removed from V and 3 bases from J, the gap between germline ends came to 17 bases. The CDR3 loop spans 15 amino acids. CDR3 in DNA: TGTGCCAGCAGCTCTCTTGGGGGAGGATACTATGGCTACACCTTC. Translating it yields CASSSLGGGYYGYTF.

The chain has TRBV4-1 and TRBJ1-1; D is perhaps TRBD1 (5 bases). The germline CDR1 and CDR2 sequences are MGHRA and YSYEKL. Trimming shortened V by 4 bases and J by 9 bases, and 12 bases separated the two germline ends. This CDR3 comprises 12 residues. The CDR3 DNA reads as TGCGCCAGCAGCCCGAAGGGACTGCAAGCTTTCTTT. Protein sequence: CASSPKGLQAFF.

J is TRBJ1-5 and V is TRBV18; weak D call: TRBD1 (5 bases). The CDR3 spans 13 residues. The V gene lost 5 bases and the J gene lost 7 bases, with 12 bases spanning the gap. Germline CDR1 KGHSH, CDR2 LQKENI. CDR3 sequence: CASSTREGQPQHF. CDR3 sequence (DNA): TGTGCCAGCTCAACCAGGGAGGGGCAGCCCCAGCATTTT.